This TCR beta chain was identified during a study of T cell responses to AZD1222 COVID-19 vaccine. J gave up 4 bases and V 2 bases, and 3 bases lay outside the gene matches. Germline V CDR1 and CDR2: MNHEY, SVGEGT. The CDR3 has 14 residues. Notes on the study in general: Among spike-specific TCRs, nearly half reportedly target unmutated variant regions.

For this clone: Its antigen is currently unknown.

Generated by immunoSEQ multiplex PCR, the TCRdb table keeps only in-frame clones and is missing some. The sample consists of roughly 110,000 clones, around 90% of them appearing once. Sequencing was performed on peripheral blood, taken on day 0 of AZD1222 vaccination. The receptor comes from an adult in good health. This chain connects TRBV6-2 or TRBV6-3 to TRBJ2-7; 9 bases line up with TRBD2. The DNA for the CDR3 is TGTGCCAGCAGTTACCGTGGACTAGCGTACGAGCAGTACTTC. This encodes CASSYRGLAYEQYF.